Shown below are 27 T cell receptor beta chains from a single sample sequenced in a study of blood T cell repertoires in COVID-19. Assay: immunoSEQ multiplex PCR; the TCRdb copy retains only in-frame clones and omits some. The data contain approximately 46,000 clones, about four fifths of them seen just once; the ten biggest clones take up about a fifth. The sequenced sample was peripheral blood. These receptor sequences come from an elderly woman with COVID-19, enrolled during active disease.

V gene TRBV4-2 combines with J gene TRBJ2-7, with 8 bases aligning to TRBD1. CDR1 and CDR2 (germline): LGHNA, YNFKEQ. J was trimmed by 2 bases and V by 1 base; bases with no gene match: 7. There are 16 residues in the CDR3. The chain's CDR3 is CASSQGRRQGTYEQYF. CDR3 sequence (DNA): TGTGCCAGCAGCCAAGGGCGGAGACAGGGGACCTACGAGCAGTACTTC.

The rearrangement uses TRBV30 and TRBJ1-3; D perhaps matches TRBD1 (6 bases). This CDR3 has 13 residues. The V and J ends lost 3 bases and 2 bases respectively, with 8 bases between them. The germline gives CDR1 GTSNPN, CDR2 SVGIG (reference sequence). The CDR3: CAWRGAAGNTIYF. The DNA of the CDR3 is TGTGCCTGGAGGGGGGCAGCTGGAAACACCATATATTTT.

This chain links TRBV9 with TRBJ2-1; 8 bases line up with TRBD2. The CDR3 is 15 amino acids. The germline CDR1 and CDR2 sequences are SGDLS and YYNGEE. The ends lost 0 bases at V and 4 bases at J; junction bases unmatched: 3. CDR3 sequence (DNA): TGTGCCAGCAGCGTAGATAGCGGGGTATACAATGAGCAGTTCTTC. Its protein is CASSVDSGVYNEQFF.

This clone was recorded a few times. This rearrangement joins TRBV7-6 to TRBJ2-7; D remains ambiguous. The CDR3 is 14 amino acids. Germline CDR1 is SGHVS and CDR2 is FNYEAQ. Trimming cost V 2 bases and J 2 bases, with 10 bases left between them. The CDR3 is CASSLTEPPYEQYF. As DNA, the CDR3 is TGTGCCAGCAGCTTAACAGAGCCGCCCTACGAGCAGTACTTC.

This chain uses TRBV19 with TRBJ2-5; no clear D. The ends were cut back, 5 bases at V and 4 bases at J, with 11 bases in the middle. The CDR3 runs 13 residues. The germline gives CDR1 LNHDA, CDR2 SQIVND (reference sequence). The CDR3 DNA is TGTGCCAGTAGTCCCGGGTTTGGAGAGACCCAGTACTTC. This codes for CASSPGFGETQYF.

This clone was seen only a few times. This chain uses TRBV5-1 with TRBJ2-1, with TRBD1 matching 8 bases. CDR3 length equals 15 residues. CDR1 is SGHRS, CDR2 YFSETQ, per germline. Trimming removed 1 base from V and 4 bases from J; junction bases left unmatched: 4. The CDR3 here is CASSLLGDRYNEQFF. CDR3 DNA sequence: TGCGCCAGCAGCTTGCTCGGGGACAGGTACAATGAGCAGTTCTTC. The entire variable domain, with the rest obtained from reference TRBV5-1 and TRBJ2-1, is as follows: KAGVTQTPRYLIKTRGQQVTLSCSPISGHRSVSWYQQTPGQGLQFLFEYFSETQRNKGNFPGRFSGRQFSNSRSEMNVSTLELGDSALYLCASSLLGDRYNEQFFGPGTRLTVL.

This chain links TRBV14 with TRBJ2-3; D possibly corresponds to TRBD2 (6 bases). V gave up 3 bases and J gave up 5 bases, with 12 bases separating them. Germline CDR1 and CDR2: SGHDN and FVKESK. CDR3 length: 14 residues. CDR3: CASSQRGARDTQYF. CDR3 coding DNA: TGTGCCAGCAGCCAGCGCGGGGCCAGAGATACGCAGTATTTT.

The V call is TRBV6-2 or TRBV6-3, the J call TRBJ1-1; tentatively, D is TRBD1 (5 bases). Trimming cost V 2 bases and J 11 bases, with 12 bases left between them. CDR1 and CDR2 (germline): MNHEY, SVGEGT. CDR3 length equals 12 residues. The DNA for the CDR3 is TGTGCCAGCAGTTACGGGGGACTTGGGGCTTTCTTT. The encoded protein is CASSYGGLGAFF.

This rearrangement joins TRBV2 to TRBJ2-2, with 13 bases lining up with TRBD2. Germline V CDR1 and CDR2: SNHLY, FYNNEI. V shed 6 bases and J 7 bases; nucleotides not matched to a gene: 11. The CDR3 spans 17 residues. CDR3 DNA sequence: TGTGCCAGCAGGGGTCGGACTAGCGGGAGTCTTAGCGGGGAGCTGTTTTTT. It encodes CASRGRTSGSLSGELFF.

This clone was recorded once. The chain links TRBV6-5 to TRBJ2-7, with 7 bases matching TRBD2. Per the germline V gene, CDR1 is MNHEY and CDR2 is SVGAGI. The CDR3 is 14 amino acids. The J segment lost 2 bases and the V segment lost 8 bases, leaving 9 bases of the junction unmatched. CDR3 DNA sequence: TGTGCCAGCTGGGGGGGAGGGCGCACCTACGAGCAGTACTTC. This gives the protein CASWGGGRTYEQYF.

This sequence joins TRBV6-5 and TRBJ1-2; 7 positions match TRBD1. The trim removed 8 bases at V and 2 bases at J, leaving 5 bases unmatched. Germline lookup yields CDR1 MNHEY and CDR2 SVGAGI. CDR3 length: 13 residues. CDR3 sequence: CASGPGQNYGYTF. In nucleotides, the CDR3 is TGTGCCAGCGGACCGGGACAGAACTATGGCTACACCTTC.

DNA for the CDR3: TGTGCCAGCAGTCCTGACAGGGCGTCTGGGCGTACGCAGTATTTT. This encodes CASSPDRASGRTQYF. The chain has TRBV28 and TRBJ2-3, with TRBD1 matching over 7 bases. This CDR3 contains 15 residues. V was clipped by 5 bases and J by 8 bases; unmatched bases: 13. Germline V gives CDR1 MDHEN, CDR2 SYDVKM. Together with reference TRBV28 and TRBJ2-3, the CDR3 gives the full variable domain: DVKVTQSSRYLVKRTGEKVFLECVQDMDHENMFWYRQDPGLGLRLIYFSYDVKMKEKGDIPEGYSVSREKKERFSLILESASTNQTSMYLCASSPDRASGRTQYFGPGTRLTVL.

The chain links TRBV7-3 to TRBJ2-1, with 8 bases aligning to TRBD1. The junction had 11 bases not matched to a gene; V was cut back by 7 bases and J by 9 bases. The germline V gene encodes CDR1 SGHTA and CDR2 FQGTGA. The CDR3 has 14 amino acids. This CDR3 is CASNSGLGTGEQFF. As DNA, the CDR3 is TGTGCCAGCAACTCCGGGCTGGGGACAGGTGAGCAGTTCTTC.

The rearrangement links TRBV7-9 to TRBJ1-3; D might be TRBD1 (6 bases). Trimming stripped 1 base from V and 2 bases from J, with 18 bases between. The CDR3 totals 18 residues. The germline V gene encodes CDR1 SEHNR and CDR2 FQNEAQ (reference sequence). The CDR3 DNA reads TGTGCCAGCAGCTTAGGCCCTATAGGGGGGGCCACTGGAAACACCATATATTTT. Encoded protein: CASSLGPIGGATGNTIYF.

V usage is TRBV6-4 and J usage is TRBJ1-4; tentative D call: TRBD1 (6 bases). The germline gives CDR1 MRHNA, CDR2 SNTAGT. There are 14 residues in the CDR3. Trimming stripped 8 bases from V and 8 bases from J, with 18 bases between. This CDR3 reads CASLFRGFIEKLFF. Here the CDR3 DNA reads TGTGCCAGCCTCTTTAGGGGGTTCATCGAAAAACTGTTTTTT.

V and J are TRBV10-3 and TRBJ2-7; unclear D gene. The CDR3 contains 17 residues. Trimming took 0 bases from V and 1 from J, leaving 16 bases between them. Germline CDR1 is ENHRY and CDR2 is SYGVKD. CDR3 sequence: CAISESNTQSASYEQYF. CDR3 bases: TGTGCCATCAGTGAGTCGAATACCCAAAGCGCTTCCTACGAGCAGTACTTC.

The rearrangement links TRBV5-4 to TRBJ2-5, with 9 bases aligning to TRBD2. V lost 1 base, J lost 4 bases, and 8 bases stayed unmatched. This CDR3 spans 16 amino acids. Germline lookup yields CDR1 SGHNT and CDR2 YYREEE (reference sequence). The CDR3: CASSLRRGGGLETQYF. For the CDR3, the DNA is TGTGCCAGCAGCTTGAGGCGGGGGGGAGGCTTAGAGACCCAGTACTTC.

This chain connects TRBV20-1 to TRBJ2-7, with D hard to call. Trimming left V 0 bases short and J 6 bases short, with 6 bases between. CDR1 is DFQATT and CDR2 is SNEGSKA in the germline V gene (reference sequence). The CDR3 length is 11 residues. The CDR3 reads CSARDLGEQYF. The CDR3 DNA reads TGCAGTGCTAGAGATCTAGGCGAGCAGTACTTC.

The J gene is TRBJ2-1, the V gene TRBV6-5; possible D gene TRBD2, 5 bases. Looked up from germline, CDR1 is MNHEY and CDR2 is SVGAGI. This CDR3 contains 14 residues. Trimming stripped 7 bases from V and 2 bases from J, with 12 bases between. CDR3 coding DNA: TGTGCCAGCATTCGGGATGGGGCCTACAATGAGCAGTTCTTC. Translating it yields CASIRDGAYNEQFF.

The chain employs TRBV19 and TRBJ1-4; D may be TRBD1 (6 bases). The germline V gene has CDR1 LNHDA and CDR2 SQIVND (reference sequence). There are 14 residues in the CDR3. Trimming pared 4 bases from V and 4 bases from J, leaving 10 bases between. DNA of the CDR3: TGTGCCAGTAGTAAGCGACAGGATAATGAAAAACTGTTTTTT. Protein product: CASSKRQDNEKLFF.

The chain employs TRBV11-2 and TRBJ1-5, with 9 bases that match TRBD1. Unmatched junction bases numbered 8, after V lost 5 bases and J lost 0 bases. The CDR3 is made up of 17 amino acids. Germline V lookup: CDR1 SGHAT, CDR2 FQNNGV. The CDR3 bases are TGTGCCAGCAGCAGAGGGACAGGGATCGGTAGCAATCAGCCCCAGCATTTT. Translated: CASSRGTGIGSNQPQHF.

V is TRBV23-1 and J is TRBJ1-5; D remains ambiguous. TRBV23-1 is known as an ORF, though its function is uncertain. The CDR3 loop spans 16 amino acids. Trimming took 3 bases from V and 5 from J, leaving 17 bases between them. CDR3 in amino acids: CASSHEGYWADQPQHF. CDR3 nucleotide sequence: TGCGCCAGCAGTCATGAGGGATATTGGGCAGATCAGCCCCAGCATTTT.

To note about this clone: The junction differs from germline at one of its ends, possibly a read error. The V gene is TRBV9, the J gene TRBJ2-6; 7 bases match TRBD2. Per germline, CDR1 SGDLS and CDR2 YYNGEE. CDR3 length equals 18 residues. This CDR3 reads CASSHDRLALSEANVLTF. DNA of the CDR3: TGTGCCAGCAGCCATGATAGACTAGCCCTCTCTGAGGCCAACGTCCTGACTTTC.

The rearrangement links TRBV7-9 to TRBJ2-5, with 10 bases that match TRBD1. The J segment lost 1 base and the V segment lost 1 base, leaving 0 bases of the junction unmatched. Germline V gene lookup returns CDR1 SEHNR and CDR2 FQNEAQ (reference sequence). The CDR3 loop spans 15 amino acids. CDR3 residues: CASSLGDRGQETQYF. CDR3 DNA sequence: TGTGCCAGCAGCTTAGGGGACAGGGGCCAAGAGACCCAGTACTTC. The full variable domain, its missing parts supplied by reference TRBV7-9 and TRBJ2-5, is DTGVSQNPRHKITKRGQNVTFRCDPISEHNRLYWYRQTLGQGPEFLTYFQNEAQLEKSRLLSDRFSAERPKGSFSTLEIQRTEQGDSAMYLCASSLGDRGQETQYFGPGTRLLVL.

This clone appeared once. J is TRBJ2-2 and V is TRBV5-1; no definite D call. V was pared by 0 bases and J by 4 bases, with 7 bases between. CDR3 size: 14 residues. Germline lookup yields CDR1 SGHRS and CDR2 YFSETQ. The CDR3 here is CASSLDGGTGELFF. CDR3 nucleotide sequence: TGCGCCAGCAGCTTGGACGGTGGCACCGGGGAGCTGTTTTTT.

This chain links TRBV19 with TRBJ1-5; 7 nucleotides line up with TRBD1. J lost 2 bases, V lost 3 bases, and 1 base had no gene match. Germline values: CDR1 LNHDA, CDR2 SQIVND (reference sequence). The CDR3 runs to 14 residues. In DNA form, the CDR3 reads TGTGCCAGTAGTATCGACAGGGGCAATCAGCCCCAGCATTTT. It translates to CASSIDRGNQPQHF.

J is TRBJ1-6 and V is TRBV20-1, with D uncertain. The ends were cut back, 6 bases at V and 14 bases at J, with 14 bases in the middle. Per the germline V gene, CDR1 is DFQATT and CDR2 is SNEGSKA (reference sequence). The CDR3 totals 11 residues. The chain's CDR3 is CSASLNSALHF. The CDR3 DNA reads as TGCAGTGCAAGCCTGAATTCGGCCCTCCACTTT.